This T cell receptor beta chain came from a study of blood T cells in healthy people across ages. A J-beta primer mix and a sample-barcoded 5' primer were used in a second PCR of about 7 to 12 cycles. Each TCR beta cDNA got a 12-nucleotide random molecular identifier. Samples each returned at least 2.5 million CDR3-containing paired-end reads. In TCRdb, the 5' RACE reads were re-called with MiXCR into one record per CDR3 protein. This table holds about 930,000 distinct CDR3 sequences, around 29% found once. Germline V gives CDR1 SGHKS, CDR2 YYEKEE (reference sequence). The CDR3 runs 14 residues. Trimming left V 3 bases short and J 1 base short, with 10 bases between. These data were also reused for a study on T cells of mothers and their children.

The sequenced sample consisted of blood. The sequence derives from a woman aged 40 to 50 in good health. The genes are TRBV5-5 and TRBJ1-1; no definite D call. For the CDR3, the DNA is TGTGCCAGCAGCTCGGACCTCGGGAACACTGAAGCTTTCTTT. Translation gives CASSSDLGNTEAFF.